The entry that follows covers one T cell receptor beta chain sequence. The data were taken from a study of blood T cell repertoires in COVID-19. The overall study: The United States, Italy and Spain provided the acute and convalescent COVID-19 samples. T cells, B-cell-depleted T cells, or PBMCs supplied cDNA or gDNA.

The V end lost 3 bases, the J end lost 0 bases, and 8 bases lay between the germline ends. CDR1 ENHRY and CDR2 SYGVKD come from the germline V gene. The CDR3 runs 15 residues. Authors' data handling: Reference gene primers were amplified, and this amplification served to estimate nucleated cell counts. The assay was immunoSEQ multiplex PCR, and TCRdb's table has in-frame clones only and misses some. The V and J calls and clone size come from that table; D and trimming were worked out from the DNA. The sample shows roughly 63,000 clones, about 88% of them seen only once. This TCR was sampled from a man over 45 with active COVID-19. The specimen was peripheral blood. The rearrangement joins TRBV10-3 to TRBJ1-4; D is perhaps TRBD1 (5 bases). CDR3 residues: CAISDSTATNEKLFF. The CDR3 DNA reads TGTGCCATCAGTGACTCGACAGCAACTAATGAAAAACTGTTTTTT.